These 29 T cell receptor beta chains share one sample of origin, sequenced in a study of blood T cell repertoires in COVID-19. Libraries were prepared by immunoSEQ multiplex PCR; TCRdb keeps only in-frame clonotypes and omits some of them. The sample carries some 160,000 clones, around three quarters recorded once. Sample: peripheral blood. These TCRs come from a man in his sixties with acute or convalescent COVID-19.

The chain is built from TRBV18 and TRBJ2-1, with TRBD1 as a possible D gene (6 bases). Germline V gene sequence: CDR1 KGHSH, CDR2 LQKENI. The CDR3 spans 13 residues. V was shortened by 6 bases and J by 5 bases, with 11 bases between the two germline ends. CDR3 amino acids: CASSPTGNNEQFF. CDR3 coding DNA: TGTGCCAGCTCTCCCACAGGGAACAATGAGCAGTTCTTC.

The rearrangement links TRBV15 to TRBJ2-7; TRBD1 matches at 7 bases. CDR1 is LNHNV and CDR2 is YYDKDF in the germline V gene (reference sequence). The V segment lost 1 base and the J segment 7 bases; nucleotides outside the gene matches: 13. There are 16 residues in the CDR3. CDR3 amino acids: CATSRGTGAGIGEQYF. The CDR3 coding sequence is TGTGCCACCAGCAGAGGAACAGGGGCCGGAATTGGGGAGCAGTACTTC.

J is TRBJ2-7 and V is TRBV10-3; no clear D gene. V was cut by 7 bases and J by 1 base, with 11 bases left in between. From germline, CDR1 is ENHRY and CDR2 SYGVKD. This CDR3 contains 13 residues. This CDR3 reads CAITAADSYEQYF. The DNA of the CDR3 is TGTGCCATCACGGCGGCAGATTCCTACGAGCAGTACTTC.

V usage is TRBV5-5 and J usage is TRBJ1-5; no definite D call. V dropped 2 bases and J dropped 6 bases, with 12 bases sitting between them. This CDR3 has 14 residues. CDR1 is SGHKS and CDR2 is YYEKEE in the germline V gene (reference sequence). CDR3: CASSFWGVRQPQHF. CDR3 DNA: TGTGCCAGCAGCTTTTGGGGAGTACGTCAGCCCCAGCATTTT.

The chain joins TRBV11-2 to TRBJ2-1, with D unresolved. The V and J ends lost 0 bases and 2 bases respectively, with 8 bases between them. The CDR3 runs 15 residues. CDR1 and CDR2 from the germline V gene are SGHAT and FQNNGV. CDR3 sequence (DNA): TGTGCCAGCAGCTTAGACAGTAATACCTACAATGAGCAGTTCTTC. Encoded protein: CASSLDSNTYNEQFF. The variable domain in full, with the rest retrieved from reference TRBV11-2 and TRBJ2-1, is EAGVAQSPRYKIIEKRQSVAFWCNPISGHATLYWYQQILGQGPKLLIQFQNNGVVDDSQLPKDRFSAERLKGVDSTLKIQPAKLEDSAVYLCASSLDSNTYNEQFFGPGTRLTVL.

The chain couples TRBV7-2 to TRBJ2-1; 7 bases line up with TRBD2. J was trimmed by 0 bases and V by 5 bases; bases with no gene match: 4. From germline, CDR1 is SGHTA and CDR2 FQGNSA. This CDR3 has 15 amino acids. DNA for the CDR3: TGTGCCAGCAGCCCCCCGGGGGGCTCCTACAATGAGCAGTTCTTC. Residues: CASSPPGGSYNEQFF.

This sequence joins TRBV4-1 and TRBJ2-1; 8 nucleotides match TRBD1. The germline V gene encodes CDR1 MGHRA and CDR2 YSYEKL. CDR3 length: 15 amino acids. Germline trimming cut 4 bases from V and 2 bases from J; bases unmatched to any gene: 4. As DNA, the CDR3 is TGCGCCAGCAGCCTAGGACAGGGTGCCTACAATGAGCAGTTCTTC. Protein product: CASSLGQGAYNEQFF.

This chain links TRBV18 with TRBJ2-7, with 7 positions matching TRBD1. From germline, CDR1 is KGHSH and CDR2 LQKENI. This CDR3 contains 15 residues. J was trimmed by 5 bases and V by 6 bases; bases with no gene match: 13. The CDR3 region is CASSRNRRGRDEQYF. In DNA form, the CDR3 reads TGTGCCAGCTCCCGGAATCGCAGGGGGAGAGACGAGCAGTACTTC.

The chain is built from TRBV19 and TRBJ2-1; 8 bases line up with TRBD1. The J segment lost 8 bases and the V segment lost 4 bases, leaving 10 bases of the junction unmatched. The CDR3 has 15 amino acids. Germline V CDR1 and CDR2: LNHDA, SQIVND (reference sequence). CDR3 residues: CASSTYGTGEYEQFF. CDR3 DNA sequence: TGTGCCAGTAGTACCTATGGGACAGGAGAATATGAGCAGTTCTTC.

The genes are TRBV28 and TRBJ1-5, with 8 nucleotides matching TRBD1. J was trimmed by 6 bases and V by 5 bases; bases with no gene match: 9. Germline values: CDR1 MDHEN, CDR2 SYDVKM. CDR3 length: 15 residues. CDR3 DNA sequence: TGTGCCAGCAGTCGCAGCGCAGGGGGCAGTCAGCCCCAGCATTTT. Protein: CASSRSAGGSQPQHF.

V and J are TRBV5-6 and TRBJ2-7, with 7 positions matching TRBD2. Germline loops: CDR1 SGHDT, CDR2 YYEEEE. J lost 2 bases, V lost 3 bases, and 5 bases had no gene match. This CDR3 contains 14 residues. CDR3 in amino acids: CASSSGLDAYEQYF. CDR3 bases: TGTGCCAGCAGCTCCGGACTAGATGCCTACGAGCAGTACTTC. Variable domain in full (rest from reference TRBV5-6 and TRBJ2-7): DAGVTQSPTHLIKTRGQQVTLRCSPKSGHDTVSWYQQALGQGPQFIFQYYEEEERQRGNFPDRFSGHQFPNYSSELNVNALLLGDSALYLCASSSGLDAYEQYFGPGTRLTVT.

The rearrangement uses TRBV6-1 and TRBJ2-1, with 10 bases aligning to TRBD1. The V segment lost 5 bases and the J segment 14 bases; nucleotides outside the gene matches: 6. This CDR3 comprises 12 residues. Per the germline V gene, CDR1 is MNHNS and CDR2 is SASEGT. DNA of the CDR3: TGTGCCAGCAGTTATCCAGGACAGGGGGAGTTCTTC. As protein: CASSYPGQGEFF.

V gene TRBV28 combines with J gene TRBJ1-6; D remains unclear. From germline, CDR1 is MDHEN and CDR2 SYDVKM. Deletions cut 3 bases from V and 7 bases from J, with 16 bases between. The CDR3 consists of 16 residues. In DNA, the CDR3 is TGTGCCAGCAGTTTGTACCGCCAGCGAGAGAATTCACCCCTCCACTTT. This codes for CASSLYRQRENSPLHF.

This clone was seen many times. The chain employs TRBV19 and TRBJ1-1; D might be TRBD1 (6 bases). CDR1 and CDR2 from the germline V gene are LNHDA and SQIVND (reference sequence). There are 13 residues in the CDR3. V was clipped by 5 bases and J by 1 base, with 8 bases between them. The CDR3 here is CASSSGQNTEAFF. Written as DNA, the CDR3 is TGTGCCAGTAGTTCGGGACAGAACACTGAAGCTTTCTTT.

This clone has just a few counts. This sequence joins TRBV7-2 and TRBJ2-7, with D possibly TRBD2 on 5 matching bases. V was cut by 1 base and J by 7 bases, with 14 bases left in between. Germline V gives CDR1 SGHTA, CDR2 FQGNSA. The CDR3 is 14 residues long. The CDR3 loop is CASSLERRPGEQYF. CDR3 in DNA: TGTGCCAGCAGCTTAGAGCGGAGGCCGGGAGAGCAGTACTTC. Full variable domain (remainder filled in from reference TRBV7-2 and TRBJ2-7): GAGVSQSPSNKVTEKGKDVELRCDPISGHTALYWYRQSLGQGLEFLIYFQGNSAPDKSGLPSDRFSAERTGGSVSTLTIQRTQQEDSAVYLCASSLERRPGEQYFGPGTRLTVT.

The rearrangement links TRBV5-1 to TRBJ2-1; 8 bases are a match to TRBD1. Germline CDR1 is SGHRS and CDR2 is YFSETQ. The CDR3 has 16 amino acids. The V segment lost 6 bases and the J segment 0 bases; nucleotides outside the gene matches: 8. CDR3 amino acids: CASKKGTGGSYNEQFF. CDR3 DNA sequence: TGCGCCAGCAAGAAGGGTACAGGGGGCTCCTACAATGAGCAGTTCTTC.

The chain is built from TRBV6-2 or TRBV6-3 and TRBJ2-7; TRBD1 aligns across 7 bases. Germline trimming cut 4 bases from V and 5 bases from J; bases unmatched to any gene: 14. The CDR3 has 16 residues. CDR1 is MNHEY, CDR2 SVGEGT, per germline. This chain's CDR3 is CASSSPTYQGVDEQYF. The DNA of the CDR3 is TGTGCCAGCAGTTCCCCCACCTACCAGGGGGTCGACGAGCAGTACTTC.

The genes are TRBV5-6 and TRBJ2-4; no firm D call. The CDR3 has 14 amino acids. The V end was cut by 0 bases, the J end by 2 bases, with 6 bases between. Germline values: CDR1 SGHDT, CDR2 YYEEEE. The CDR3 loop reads CASSLVSSKNIQYF. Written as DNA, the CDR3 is TGTGCCAGCAGCTTGGTGAGTTCCAAAAACATTCAGTACTTC.

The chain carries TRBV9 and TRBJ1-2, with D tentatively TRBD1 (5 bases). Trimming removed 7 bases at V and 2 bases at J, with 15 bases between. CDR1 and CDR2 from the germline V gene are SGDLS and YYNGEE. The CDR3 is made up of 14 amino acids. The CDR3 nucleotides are TGTGCCAGCTCCGTAGACAGTGGAAACTATGGCTACACCTTC. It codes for CASSVDSGNYGYTF.

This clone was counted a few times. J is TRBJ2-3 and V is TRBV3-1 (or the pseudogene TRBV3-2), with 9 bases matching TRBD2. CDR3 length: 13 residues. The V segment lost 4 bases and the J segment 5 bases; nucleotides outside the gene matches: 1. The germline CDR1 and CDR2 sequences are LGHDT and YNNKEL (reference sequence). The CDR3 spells CASSLAGEDTQYF. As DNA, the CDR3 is TGTGCCAGCAGCCTAGCGGGGGAAGATACGCAGTATTTT.

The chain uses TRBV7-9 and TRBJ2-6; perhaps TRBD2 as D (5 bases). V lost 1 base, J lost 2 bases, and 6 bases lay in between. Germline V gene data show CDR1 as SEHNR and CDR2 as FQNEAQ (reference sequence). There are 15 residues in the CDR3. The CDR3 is CASSLDGAGANVLTF. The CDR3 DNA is TGTGCCAGCAGCTTAGACGGGGCTGGGGCCAACGTCCTGACTTTC.

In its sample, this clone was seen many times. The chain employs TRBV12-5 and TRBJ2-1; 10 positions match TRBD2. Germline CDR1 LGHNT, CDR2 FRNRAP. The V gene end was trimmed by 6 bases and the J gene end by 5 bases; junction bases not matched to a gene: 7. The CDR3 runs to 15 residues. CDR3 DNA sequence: TGTGCTAGTGGAAAGACTAGCGGGCTAGACAATGAGCAGTTCTTC. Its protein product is CASGKTSGLDNEQFF.

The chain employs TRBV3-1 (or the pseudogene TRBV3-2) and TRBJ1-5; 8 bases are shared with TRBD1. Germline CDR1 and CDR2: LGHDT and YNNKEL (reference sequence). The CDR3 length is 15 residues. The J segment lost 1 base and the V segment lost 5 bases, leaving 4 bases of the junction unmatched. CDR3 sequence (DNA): TGTGCCAGCAGCACACAGGGGGGCAGCAATCAGCCCCAGCATTTT. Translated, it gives CASSTQGGSNQPQHF.

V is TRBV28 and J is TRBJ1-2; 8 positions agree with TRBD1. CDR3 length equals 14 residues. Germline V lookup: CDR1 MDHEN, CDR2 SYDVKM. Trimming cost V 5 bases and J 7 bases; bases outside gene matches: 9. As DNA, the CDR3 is TGTGCCAGCAGTCCGACGGACAGGGCCCGTGGCTACACCTTC. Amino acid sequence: CASSPTDRARGYTF.

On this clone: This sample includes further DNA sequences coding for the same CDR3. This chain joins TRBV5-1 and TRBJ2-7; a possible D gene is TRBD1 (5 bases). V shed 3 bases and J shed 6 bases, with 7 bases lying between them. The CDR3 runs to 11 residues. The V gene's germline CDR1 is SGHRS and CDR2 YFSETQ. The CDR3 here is CASSWGGEQYF. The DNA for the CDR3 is TGCGCCAGCAGCTGGGGCGGCGAGCAGTACTTC. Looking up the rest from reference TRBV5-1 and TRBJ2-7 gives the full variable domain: KAGVTQTPRYLIKTRGQQVTLSCSPISGHRSVSWYQQTPGQGLQFLFEYFSETQRNKGNFPGRFSGRQFSNSRSEMNVSTLELGDSALYLCASSWGGEQYFGPGTRLTVT.

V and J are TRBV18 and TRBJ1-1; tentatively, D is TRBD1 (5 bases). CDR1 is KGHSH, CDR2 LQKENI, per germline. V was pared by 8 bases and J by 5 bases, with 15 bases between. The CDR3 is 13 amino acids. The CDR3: CASTQGFFTEAFF. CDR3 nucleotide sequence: TGTGCCAGCACCCAGGGTTTTTTTACTGAAGCTTTCTTT.

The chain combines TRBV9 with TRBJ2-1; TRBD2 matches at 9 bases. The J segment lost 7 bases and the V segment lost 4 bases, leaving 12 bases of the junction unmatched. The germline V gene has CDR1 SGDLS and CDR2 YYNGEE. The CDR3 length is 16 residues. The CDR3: CASSLRLAENLNEQFF. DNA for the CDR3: TGTGCCAGCAGCTTAAGACTAGCGGAGAATTTAAATGAGCAGTTCTTC.

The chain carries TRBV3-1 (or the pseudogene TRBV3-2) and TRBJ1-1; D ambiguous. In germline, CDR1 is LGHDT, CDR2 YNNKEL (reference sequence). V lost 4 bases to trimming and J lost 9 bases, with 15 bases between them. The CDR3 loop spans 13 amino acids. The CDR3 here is CASSPIKGVQAFF. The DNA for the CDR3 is TGTGCCAGCAGCCCCATAAAGGGAGTACAAGCTTTCTTT.

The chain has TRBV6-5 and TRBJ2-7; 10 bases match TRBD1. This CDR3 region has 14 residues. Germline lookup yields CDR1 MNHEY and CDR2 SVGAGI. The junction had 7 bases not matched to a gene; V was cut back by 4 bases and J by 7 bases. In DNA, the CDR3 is TGTGCCAGCAGTTCCCGACAGGGGGCGTGGGAGCAGTACTTC. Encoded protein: CASSSRQGAWEQYF.